A single sample gave rise to the 29 T cell receptor beta chains below, sequenced in a study of blood T cells in healthy people across ages. Primed by a sample-barcoded 5' primer and a J-beta primer mix, a second PCR proceeded for roughly 7 to 12 cycles. TCRdb analysed the 5' RACE reads with MiXCR anew, one entry per CDR3 protein. The sample has over 600,000 distinct CDR3 sequences, around a fifth seen once. The sequencing input was blood. Receptors originate from a man in his 70s in good health.

The sample holds a few counts of this clonotype. The junction departs from germline at one end; a sequencing error may be responsible. The CDR3 region is CASSGDTETFF. In nucleotides, the CDR3 is TGCGCCAGCAGCGGGGACACTGAAACTTTCTTT. The chain recombines TRBV5-1 with TRBJ1-1; possibly TRBD1 for D (6 bases). The CDR3 extends over 11 amino acids. Per germline, CDR1 SGHRS and CDR2 YFSETQ.

The table lists this clonotype with a few counts. This rearrangement joins TRBV3-1 to TRBJ1-2; D unclear. Trimming pared 3 bases from V and 4 bases from J, leaving 15 bases between. This CDR3 is built from 15 residues. CDR1 and CDR2 from the germline V gene are LGHDT and YNNKEL (reference sequence). The CDR3 loop is CASSQSGVWRYGYTF. In DNA, the CDR3 is TGTGCCAGCAGCCAGTCGGGCGTTTGGCGCTATGGCTACACCTTC.

This clonotype was detected many times. This chain joins TRBV20-1 and TRBJ2-7, with 9 nucleotides matching TRBD2. CDR1 DFQATT and CDR2 SNEGSKA come from the germline V gene (reference sequence). With 3 bases clipped from V and 0 bases from J, the junction kept 6 bases outside the gene matches. There are 15 residues in the CDR3. The CDR3, as DNA: TGCAGTGCTAGTCCATCTAGCGGGACCTCCTACGAGCAGTACTTC. The encoded protein is CSASPSSGTSYEQYF.

The V gene is TRBV20-1, the J gene TRBJ2-1; D is perhaps TRBD2 (6 bases). Germline V gene sequence: CDR1 DFQATT, CDR2 SNEGSKA (reference sequence). V shed 7 bases and J shed 7 bases, with 17 bases lying between them. There are 13 residues in the CDR3. CDR3 coding DNA: TGCAGTGTACGCGGGATAGGGAGGAATGAGCAGTTCTTC. It is translated as CSVRGIGRNEQFF.

The chain combines TRBV29-1 with TRBJ2-3, with D maybe TRBD1 (5 bases). Germline V gene data show CDR1 as SQVTM and CDR2 as ANQGSEA. The V end lost 0 bases, the J end lost 7 bases, and 14 bases lay between the germline ends. The CDR3 sequence is 14 residues long. Here the CDR3 DNA reads TGCAGCGTTGAAGATGGGCAGGGAAGGTATACGCAGTATTTT. Its translation: CSVEDGQGRYTQYF.

This sequence joins TRBV25-1 and TRBJ2-3; possibly TRBD2 for D (6 bases). The V gene's germline CDR1 is MGHDK and CDR2 SYGVNS. This CDR3 has 16 amino acids. V dropped 3 bases and J dropped 2 bases, with 15 bases sitting between them. DNA for the CDR3: TGTGCCAGCAGTGATTGGAGCGGGCAAGTCACAGATACGCAGTATTTT. Its translation: CASSDWSGQVTDTQYF.

This clonotype turned up a few times. This sequence joins TRBV10-3 and TRBJ2-5; weak D call: TRBD1 (5 bases). TRBJ2-7 matches the DNA end more closely, so the J call is doubtful. The CDR3 runs 12 residues. Germline V CDR1 and CDR2: ENHRY, SYGVKD. The CDR3 loop reads CATQTVTYEQYF. In nucleotides, the CDR3 is TGTGCCACTCAGACAGTTACCTACGAGCAGTACTTC.

This clonotype has a handful of counts. DNA of the CDR3: TGTGCCAGCAGCTCACAGGGGGCCGAGAACACTGAAGCTTTCTTT. Amino acids: CASSSQGAENTEAFF. The gene calls are TRBV7-2 and TRBJ1-1, with TRBD1 matching over 9 bases. This CDR3 is 15 amino acids long. CDR1 is SGHTA, CDR2 FQGNSA, per germline. After removal of 4 bases from V and 1 base from J, the junction contained 4 bases not matched to a gene.

This clonotype was picked up a small number of times. The rearrangement uses TRBV5-5 and TRBJ1-4; D not certain. The CDR3 runs to 15 residues. Germline assignment: CDR1 SGHKS and CDR2 YYEKEE (reference sequence). V gave up 3 bases and J gave up 4 bases, with 13 bases separating them. CDR3 region: CASSSEQILNEKLFF. The CDR3 nucleotides read TGTGCCAGCAGCTCCGAACAGATCCTTAATGAAAAACTGTTTTTT.

This clonotype was observed many times. This rearrangement joins TRBV3-1 to TRBJ2-7; 13 nucleotides align to TRBD2. Germline CDR1 reads LGHDT; CDR2 reads YNNKEL (reference sequence). J lost 4 bases, V lost 1 base, and 1 base had no gene match. This CDR3 comprises 15 residues. CDR3 protein: CASSQGTSGSYEQYF. Written as DNA, the CDR3 is TGTGCCAGCAGCCAAGGGACTAGCGGGAGTTACGAGCAGTACTTC.

This clonotype was picked up many times. The rearrangement uses TRBV11-2 and TRBJ2-4, with 10 bases identical to TRBD2. Germline-derived CDR1 and CDR2 are SGHAT and FQNNGV. The ends lost 6 bases at V and 3 bases at J; junction bases unmatched: 8. This CDR3 has 16 amino acids. CDR3 residues: CASRSSGSGFKNIQYF. DNA of the CDR3: TGTGCCAGCAGATCTAGCGGGAGCGGTTTCAAAAACATTCAGTACTTC. Full variable domain (rest looked up from reference TRBV11-2 and TRBJ2-4): EAGVAQSPRYKIIEKRQSVAFWCNPISGHATLYWYQQILGQGPKLLIQFQNNGVVDDSQLPKDRFSAERLKGVDSTLKIQPAKLEDSAVYLCASRSSGSGFKNIQYFGAGTRLSVL.

The chain carries TRBV2 and TRBJ2-1; D might be TRBD2 (5 bases). Germline CDR1 and CDR2: SNHLY and FYNNEI. The CDR3 runs to 15 residues. Trimming removed 1 base from V and 4 bases from J, with 11 bases in between. Here the CDR3 reads CASSEGLAKYNEQFF. The CDR3 DNA sequence: TGTGCCAGCAGTGAAGGGCTAGCCAAATACAATGAGCAGTTCTTC.

The rearrangement uses TRBV20-1 and TRBJ2-5; 9 bases are shared with TRBD2. The J call may be wrong; the DNA end is better matched by TRBJ2-1. Germline V lookup: CDR1 DFQATT, CDR2 SNEGSKA (reference sequence). The CDR3 contains 14 residues. The CDR3 is CSAPRSGRNNEQFF. CDR3 DNA: TGCAGTGCCCCACGGAGCGGGAGGAACAATGAGCAGTTCTTC.

The chain employs TRBV12-3 or TRBV12-4 and TRBJ2-7; 9 positions match TRBD1. The CDR3 extends over 14 amino acids. The ends lost 6 bases at V and 3 bases at J; junction bases unmatched: 6. CDR3 nucleotide sequence: TGTGCCAGCAGCAAGGACAGGGGAGGCTACGAGCAGTACTTC. It translates to CASSKDRGGYEQYF.

In the case of this clonotype: A much larger clone is a single base away; this may be a read error. This chain uses TRBV20-1 with TRBJ2-3; D is tentatively TRBD1 or TRBD2 (5 bases each). The CDR3 runs to 14 residues. Germline values: CDR1 DFQATT, CDR2 SNEGSKA (reference sequence). As DNA, the CDR3 is TGCGGTGCTAGAGATGGGCAGGGAGCAGATACGCAGTATTTT. Protein product: CGARDGQGADTQYF.

This clonotype has a handful of counts. The rearrangement links TRBV5-1 to TRBJ2-7; 11 nucleotides line up with TRBD2. From germline, CDR1 is SGHRS and CDR2 YFSETQ. The CDR3 covers 15 residues. The V and J ends lost 1 base and 6 bases, in that order; junction bases with no gene match: 6. The CDR3 reads CASSLRLAGPSEQYF. DNA of the CDR3: TGCGCCAGCAGCTTGAGACTAGCGGGACCCTCCGAGCAGTACTTC.

The chain uses TRBV29-1 and TRBJ2-1; 10 bases fit TRBD2. This CDR3 is 15 amino acids long. With V trimmed by 7 bases and J by 2 bases, 8 bases remained unmatched. Germline V gene sequence: CDR1 SQVTM, CDR2 ANQGSEA. CDR3 protein: CSGNLLAGAYNEQFF. CDR3 DNA: TGCAGCGGCAATCTTCTAGCGGGAGCCTACAATGAGCAGTTCTTC.

This clonotype was picked up many times. The chain employs TRBV28 and TRBJ2-7; D remains ambiguous. Trimming pared 2 bases from V and 0 bases from J, leaving 5 bases between. Per germline, CDR1 MDHEN and CDR2 SYDVKM. The CDR3 contains 13 residues. The CDR3 reads CASSLTRSYEQYF. The CDR3 DNA reads TGTGCCAGCAGTTTAACTCGCTCCTACGAGCAGTACTTC.

The chain employs TRBV20-1 and TRBJ2-1; TRBD2 matches 10 bases. Unmatched junction bases numbered 7, after V lost 0 bases and J lost 11 bases. Germline V gene lookup returns CDR1 DFQATT and CDR2 SNEGSKA (reference sequence). This CDR3 contains 14 residues. CDR3 sequence: CSARDLASGSKQFF. DNA of the CDR3: TGCAGTGCTAGAGATTTGGCTAGCGGGAGTAAGCAGTTCTTC.

This clonotype appeared a few times. This chain joins TRBV28 and TRBJ2-5, with no clear D. The J call may be wrong; the DNA end is better matched by TRBJ2-1. Germline assignment: CDR1 MDHEN and CDR2 SYDVKM. This CDR3 comprises 14 residues. CDR3 residues: CASSSKEGYNEQFF. The DNA of the CDR3 is TGTGCCAGCAGTTCCAAGGAAGGATACAATGAGCAGTTCTTC.

The sample holds many counts of this clonotype. The chain links TRBV25-1 to TRBJ2-5, with D maybe TRBD2 (5 bases). CDR1 MGHDK and CDR2 SYGVNS come from the germline V gene. Trimming shortened V by 2 bases and J by 11 bases, and 9 bases separated the two germline ends. The CDR3 is 11 residues long. The DNA for the CDR3 is TGTGCCAGCAGTGAAGGAAGGGAGCAGTACTTC. The encoded protein is CASSEGREQYF.

This clonotype was observed at least ten times. The CDR3 loop reads CASSYLAAEQYF. CDR3 in DNA: TGTGCCAGCAGCTACCTAGCAGCCGAGCAGTACTTC. The chain couples TRBV7-2 to TRBJ2-7; D may be TRBD2 (5 bases). The CDR3 is 12 amino acids. V was cut by 4 bases and J by 6 bases, with 10 bases left in between. The germline V gene encodes CDR1 SGHTA and CDR2 FQGNSA. Combining the CDR3 with reference TRBV7-2 and TRBJ2-7 gives the whole variable domain GAGVSQSPSNKVTEKGKDVELRCDPISGHTALYWYRQSLGQGLEFLIYFQGNSAPDKSGLPSDRFSAERTGGSVSTLTIQRTQQEDSAVYLCASSYLAAEQYFGPGTRLTVT.

This clonotype was detected only a few times. The chain has TRBV19 and TRBJ2-7, with D perhaps matching TRBD1 or TRBD2 (5 bases each). Germline loops: CDR1 LNHDA, CDR2 SQIVND (reference sequence). The V end lost 4 bases, the J end lost 0 bases, and 22 bases lay between the germline ends. CDR3 length: 18 residues. CDR3 region: CASSNGRGSGSSSYEQYF. In nucleotides, the CDR3 is TGTGCCAGTAGTAATGGCCGGGGCAGCGGATCCAGCTCCTACGAGCAGTACTTC.

Concerning this clonotype: This CDR3 is missing its conserved last phenylalanine or tryptophan, likely due to a read error. V is TRBV3-1 and J is TRBJ2-1; 7 bases align to TRBD1. The trim removed 4 bases at V and 5 bases at J, leaving 5 bases unmatched. This CDR3 has 14 amino acids. CDR1 and CDR2 (germline): LGHDT, YNNKEL (reference sequence). DNA of the CDR3: TGTGCCAGCAGCCTCAGACAGGGCCACAATGAGCAGTTCCTC. Translating it yields CASSLRQGHNEQFL.

This chain uses TRBV3-1 with TRBJ2-5; D is possibly TRBD1 (6 bases). There are 17 residues in the CDR3. Germline V gene sequence: CDR1 LGHDT, CDR2 YNNKEL (reference sequence). The V and J ends lost 4 bases and 4 bases respectively, with 22 bases between them. CDR3 in DNA: TGTGCCAGCAGCCTCTTCGCCTCGGCAGGGGTTGGAGAGACCCAGTACTTC. Translating it yields CASSLFASAGVGETQYF.

This clonotype has just a few counts. The germline gene is not matched at one end of the junction; a read error may be the cause. This chain joins TRBV12-3 or TRBV12-4 and TRBJ1-2; D perhaps matches TRBD1 (5 bases). The CDR3 is made up of 15 amino acids. The CDR3 DNA sequence: TGTGCCAGCAGCTTAGCGCATAGCAGGGCCTATGGCTACACCTTC. Translation: CASSLAHSRAYGYTF.

This clonotype has a handful of counts. The J gene is TRBJ2-5, the V gene TRBV20-1; D not resolved. From germline, CDR1 is DFQATT and CDR2 SNEGSKA (reference sequence). This CDR3 region has 11 residues. The ends were cut back, 3 bases at V and 4 bases at J, with 6 bases in the middle. The CDR3 region is CSARTVETQYF. The CDR3 bases are TGCAGTGCTAGGACGGTAGAGACCCAGTACTTC.

This clonotype appeared once. The V call is TRBV11-2, the J call TRBJ2-3; 11 positions match TRBD2. The CDR3 spans 17 residues. Unmatched junction bases numbered 7, after V lost 5 bases and J lost 0 bases. Per germline, CDR1 SGHAT and CDR2 FQNNGV. Written as DNA, the CDR3 is TGTGCCAGCAGCCGCCTAGCGGGAGGTCTTAGCACAGATACGCAGTATTTT. Amino acid sequence: CASSRLAGGLSTDTQYF.

The chain carries TRBV20-1 and TRBJ2-1, with TRBD2 matching over 10 bases. Per the germline V gene, CDR1 is DFQATT and CDR2 is SNEGSKA (reference sequence). Losses at the gene ends were 2 bases for V and 0 bases for J; bases not matched to a gene: 10. The CDR3 runs 18 residues. In nucleotides, the CDR3 is TGCAGTGCTAGAAGGCCTAGCGGGAGTCCTGGCTCCTACAATGAGCAGTTCTTC. It codes for CSARRPSGSPGSYNEQFF.